This TCR beta chain was sequenced during a study of blood T cells in healthy people across ages. Peripheral blood samples of around 9.3 milliliters were drawn from each donor. The study's findings and limits: In older individuals, TCR beta diversity per million T cells was lower, falling roughly linearly with age. Percentage of naive T cells showed a strong correlation with TCR beta diversity. Calculation of diversity from one million T cells yielded estimates considered to be underestimates.

The authors ran a second PCR of roughly 6 to 12 cycles using a sample-barcoded 5' primer and a J-beta primer mix. Each CDR3 protein is one row after TCRdb ran MiXCR on the 5' RACE reads. Of 700,000 to 800,000 distinct CDR3 sequences detected, roughly 41% appear once; the ten largest clones hold approximately 22%. As for this clonotype: Its antigen is as yet unknown. A much more abundant neighbour one base away suggests this may be a read error.

The sequencing sample was made of blood. The clonotype comes from a woman aged 55-69 years in good health.

CDR3 nucleotide sequence: TGCAGCGTTGAGTCCGGGGTGTCCTACAATGAGCAGTACTTC. Its protein is CSVESGVSYNEQYF. The chain carries TRBV29-1 and TRBJ2-1; weak D call: TRBD2 (5 bases). The tail of the sequence fits TRBJ2-7 better, so the J call may be wrong. Germline CDR1 is SQVTM and CDR2 is ANQGSEA. CDR3 length equals 14 residues.